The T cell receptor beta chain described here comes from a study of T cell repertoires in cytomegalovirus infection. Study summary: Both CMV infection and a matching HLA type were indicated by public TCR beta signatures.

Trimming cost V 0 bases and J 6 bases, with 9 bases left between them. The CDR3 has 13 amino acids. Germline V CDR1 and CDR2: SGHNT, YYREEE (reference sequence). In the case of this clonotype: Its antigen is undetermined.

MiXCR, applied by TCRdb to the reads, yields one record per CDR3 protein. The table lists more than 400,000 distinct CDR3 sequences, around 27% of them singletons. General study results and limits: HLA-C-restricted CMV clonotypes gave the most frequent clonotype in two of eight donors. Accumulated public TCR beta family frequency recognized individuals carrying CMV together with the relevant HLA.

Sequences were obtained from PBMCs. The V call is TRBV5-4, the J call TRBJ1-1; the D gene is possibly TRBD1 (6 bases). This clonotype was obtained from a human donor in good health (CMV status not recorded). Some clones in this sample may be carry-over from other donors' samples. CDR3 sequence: CASSLGGGAEAFF. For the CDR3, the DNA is TGTGCCAGCAGCTTGGGAGGGGGGGCTGAAGCTTTCTTT.